Shown below are 6 T cell receptor beta chains from a single sample sequenced in a study of OX40 agonist ivuxolimab in advanced cancers. Method: immunoSEQ multiplex PCR; TCRdb's copy keeps in-frame clones and lacks some. The table includes under 70,000 clones, 65% to 85% detected once. The sequences come from CD4+ or CD8+ T cells sorted from blood, collected in a trial of the OX40 agonist ivuxolimab. These receptor sequences come from an adult with an advanced solid tumor such as melanoma, head and neck, liver or kidney cancer.

This clone was picked up a small number of times. The chain links TRBV5-1 to TRBJ1-1; D possibly corresponds to TRBD1 (5 bases). Germline V gene sequence: CDR1 SGHRS, CDR2 YFSETQ. This CDR3 spans 14 amino acids. The V and J ends lost 5 bases and 5 bases respectively, with 16 bases between them. CDR3 sequence (DNA): TGCGCCAGCAGTAGTTCGGTCCCAGGGACTGAAGCTTTCTTT. Amino acids: CASSSSVPGTEAFF. Full variable domain (remainder filled in from reference TRBV5-1 and TRBJ1-1): KAGVTQTPRYLIKTRGQQVTLSCSPISGHRSVSWYQQTPGQGLQFLFEYFSETQRNKGNFPGRFSGRQFSNSRSEMNVSTLELGDSALYLCASSSSVPGTEAFFGQGTRLTVV.

V and J are TRBV5-1 and TRBJ2-1, with TRBD2 matching over 11 bases. The junction had 4 bases not matched to a gene; V was cut back by 4 bases and J by 4 bases. Per the germline V gene, CDR1 is SGHRS and CDR2 is YFSETQ. CDR3 length: 15 residues. The CDR3 region has the DNA TGCGCCAGCAGCCTACTAGCGGGGGAATACAATGAGCAGTTCTTC. Translating gives CASSLLAGEYNEQFF.

This clone has just one count. This rearrangement joins TRBV18 to TRBJ2-7; D unresolved. CDR1 and CDR2 (germline): KGHSH, LQKENI. V was trimmed by 3 bases and J by 2 bases, leaving 5 bases between them. This CDR3 has 12 amino acids. In DNA form, the CDR3 reads TGTGCCAGCTCACCCGGAGCCTACGAGCAGTACTTC. Its translation: CASSPGAYEQYF.

J is TRBJ1-5 and V is TRBV19; the D gene is possibly TRBD1 (6 bases). V was shortened by 5 bases and J by 2 bases, with 13 bases between the two germline ends. The CDR3 is 15 amino acids. Germline CDR1 reads LNHDA; CDR2 reads SQIVND (reference sequence). The CDR3 region is CASSQQGWGNQPQHF. The CDR3 DNA reads as TGTGCCAGTAGTCAACAGGGATGGGGCAATCAGCCCCAGCATTTT.

V gene TRBV5-1 combines with J gene TRBJ2-6; no definite D call. Germline CDR1 SGHRS, CDR2 YFSETQ. The CDR3 has 17 residues. Trimming shortened V by 3 bases and J by 1 base, and 14 bases separated the two germline ends. The DNA of the CDR3 is TGCGCCAGCAGCTCAAATAGACAAGGATCTGGGGCCAACGTCCTGACTTTC. Its translation: CASSSNRQGSGANVLTF.

The chain is built from TRBV19 and TRBJ1-5; D gene unclear. Trimming stripped 0 bases from V and 5 bases from J, with 2 bases between. The germline V gene encodes CDR1 LNHDA and CDR2 SQIVND (reference sequence). The CDR3 covers 12 residues. CDR3 in amino acids: CASSIDYQPQHF. The CDR3 DNA reads as TGTGCCAGTAGTATAGACTATCAGCCCCAGCATTTT.